This T cell receptor beta chain was identified in a study of blood T cell repertoires in COVID-19. For the study at large: Donors in the United States, Italy and Spain gave samples during acute or convalescent COVID-19. PBMCs, B-cell-depleted T cells, or T cells provided the cDNA or gDNA that made up the material.

CDR3 length equals 13 residues. Germline loops: CDR1 SEHNR, CDR2 FQNEAQ (reference sequence). V shed 1 base and J shed 7 bases, with 7 bases lying between them. Methods used by the authors: Counts of nucleated cells, estimated from reference gene primer amplification, were obtained. Generated by immunoSEQ multiplex PCR, the TCRdb table keeps only in-frame clones and is missing some. The D gene and trimming were derived from the DNA, and the V and J assignments and clone size from that table. The sample lists 120,000 or so clones, roughly 88% seen once, with roughly 1.1% in the top ten. Sequencing used peripheral blood. The sequence was obtained from a woman aged 80 or over with acute or convalescent COVID-19. The chain uses TRBV7-9 and TRBJ1-4, with D maybe TRBD1 (5 bases). The CDR3 DNA follows: TGTGCCAGCAGCTTAGTCGGGGGTGAAAAACTGTTTTTT. Encoded protein: CASSLVGGEKLFF.